Detailed here is one TCR beta chain. Clinical history reported by participants formed the basis on which cohorts were assigned. The record originates from a study of blood T cell repertoires in COVID-19. Study in general: Cohort 3 recovered donors had two negative PCRs, clearance, or symptom resolution. There were acute and convalescent COVID-19 samples, and they came from the United States, Italy and Spain.

As handled by the study authors: Reference gene primer amplification yielded estimated nucleated cell counts. Assay used: immunoSEQ multiplex PCR; TCRdb lists only in-frame clones, some missing. That table furnishes V, J and clone size, whereas the DNA furnished D and trimming. Among hundreds of thousands of clones listed, roughly 90% were seen once. The TCR comes from a woman between 50 and 59 years old in a cohort exposed to, infected with or recovered from COVID-19 (not recorded which). Material for sequencing was PBMCs or T cells enriched from blood (not recorded which).

The CDR3: CSAPGRETQYF. For the CDR3, the DNA is TGCAGTGCACCGGGTCGAGAGACCCAGTACTTC. The chain uses TRBV20-1 and TRBJ2-5; D is ambiguous. The CDR3 is 11 residues long. The germline V and J ends were trimmed by 6 bases and 4 bases, with 9 bases remaining between them. Germline V gives CDR1 DFQATT, CDR2 SNEGSKA (reference sequence).